One sample yielded the 20 T cell receptor beta chains listed below, sequenced in a study of OX40 agonist ivuxolimab in advanced cancers. Library preparation was by the immunoSEQ multiplex PCR assay. TCRdb's version of the immuneACCESS table is confined to in-frame rearrangements and falls short of the full clone set. An unresolved V gene accounts for under half of the shortfall where checked; the remainder is of unknown origin. The table for this sample lists under 20,000 clones; about four fifths of them were counted only once. 20% to 25% of the sample is in the top ten clones. The sample was CD4+ or CD8+ T cells sorted from blood, taken in a trial of the OX40 agonist ivuxolimab. The receptors here all came from an adult with an advanced solid tumor such as melanoma, head and neck, liver or kidney cancer.

The table lists this clone with a count of one. The chain combines TRBV7-8 with TRBJ2-5, with no clear D. Germline CDR1 SGHVS, CDR2 FQNEAQ. This CDR3 is built from 17 residues. V lost 6 bases and J lost 5, with 25 bases in between. CDR3 region: CASSPSLAGGSIETQYF. The CDR3 DNA reads TGTGCCAGCAGTCCCTCCCTTGCAGGCGGCTCTATTGAGACCCAGTACTTC.

The chain joins TRBV7-8 to TRBJ1-1, with D possibly TRBD1 on 5 matching bases. The CDR3 is 14 amino acids. V gave up 5 bases and J gave up 8 bases, with 18 bases separating them. Germline CDR1 and CDR2: SGHVS and FQNEAQ. Here the CDR3 DNA reads TGTGCCAGCAGCCGGGACGGGGGGATTATAGAAGCTTTCTTT. Translated: CASSRDGGIIEAFF.

This clone was seen a few times. The chain joins TRBV4-3 to TRBJ2-7; 8 nucleotides align to TRBD1. The V gene's germline CDR1 is LGHNA and CDR2 YSLEER. This CDR3 spans 16 amino acids. V was clipped by 3 bases and J by 2 bases; unmatched bases: 9. CDR3 in DNA: TGCGCCAGCAGCCACTCCGGGACAGGAGAAACCTACGAGCAGTACTTC. Protein sequence: CASSHSGTGETYEQYF.

This chain connects TRBV27 to TRBJ1-1; no clear D gene. CDR1 MNHEY and CDR2 SMNVEV come from the germline V gene (reference sequence). Trimming took 2 bases from V and 2 from J, leaving 9 bases between them. This CDR3 is built from 14 residues. CDR3 region: CASSLIGVNTEAFF. Written as DNA, the CDR3 is TGTGCCAGCAGTTTAATCGGAGTAAACACTGAAGCTTTCTTT.

The chain carries TRBV11-1 and TRBJ1-2, with no clear D. The germline V gene encodes CDR1 SGHAT and CDR2 FQDESV (reference sequence). The ends were cut back, 4 bases at V and 4 bases at J, with 13 bases in the middle. This CDR3 contains 14 residues. CDR3 amino acids: CASSSAGKTYGYTF. The CDR3 nucleotides read TGTGCCAGCAGCTCGGCTGGAAAGACCTATGGCTACACCTTC.

This clone was counted between two and nine times. V usage is TRBV27 and J usage is TRBJ1-1; no firm D call. This CDR3 is built from 11 residues. Per the germline V gene, CDR1 is MNHEY and CDR2 is SMNVEV (reference sequence). Trimming removed 7 bases from V and 6 bases from J, with 9 bases in between. The CDR3 reads CASKGFSEAFF. DNA of the CDR3: TGTGCCAGCAAGGGTTTCTCTGAAGCTTTCTTT.

The chain combines TRBV14 with TRBJ2-7, with D possibly TRBD1 on 7 matching bases. Germline values: CDR1 SGHDN, CDR2 FVKESK. There are 17 residues in the CDR3. The V and J ends lost 2 bases and 6 bases respectively, with 23 bases between them. CDR3 region: CASSQTNTGEVFAEQYF. In DNA, the CDR3 is TGTGCCAGCAGCCAAACTAACACAGGGGAGGTTTTTGCCGAGCAGTACTTC. The full variable domain, completed using reference TRBV14 and TRBJ2-7, is EAGVTQFPSHSVIEKGQTVTLRCDPISGHDNLYWYRRVMGKEIKFLLHFVKESKQDESGMPNNRFLAERTGGTYSTLKVQPAELEDSGVYFCASSQTNTGEVFAEQYFGPGTRLTVT.

CDR3 bases: TGTGCCAGCAGGAGAGGCCCGAACACCGGGGAGCTGTTTTTT. Its protein product is CASRRGPNTGELFF. The chain links TRBV27 to TRBJ2-2; D uncertain. The V end lost 6 bases, the J end lost 0 bases, and 8 bases lay between the germline ends. The V gene's germline CDR1 is MNHEY and CDR2 SMNVEV (reference sequence). The CDR3 has 14 amino acids.

The count of this clone is one. The chain carries TRBV10-1 and TRBJ1-1; D might be TRBD1 (6 bases). CDR1 is WNHNN, CDR2 SYGVQD, per germline (reference sequence). V was clipped by 0 bases and J by 7 bases, with 6 bases between them. The CDR3 loop spans 12 amino acids. The CDR3 sequence is CASSESRGEAFF. In DNA form, the CDR3 reads TGCGCCAGCAGTGAGTCCAGGGGTGAAGCTTTCTTT.

The chain joins TRBV6-5 to TRBJ2-7; D not certain. This CDR3 spans 13 amino acids. The germline gives CDR1 MNHEY, CDR2 SVGAGI. Trimming cost V 0 bases and J 2 bases, with 5 bases left between them. The CDR3 bases are TGTGCCAGCAGTTACTCGGCCCCCTACGAGCAGTACTTC. This sequence encodes CASSYSAPYEQYF.

For the CDR3, the DNA is TGTGCCAGCAGTCCATACTCCTACGAGCAGTACTTC. Encoded protein: CASSPYSYEQYF. The rearrangement uses TRBV27 and TRBJ2-7; D call uncertain. From germline, CDR1 is MNHEY and CDR2 SMNVEV (reference sequence). This CDR3 comprises 12 residues. Trimming took off 5 bases at V and 0 bases at J, with 5 bases between the two ends.

There are a few counts of this clone. The chain joins TRBV6-4 to TRBJ2-1, with 12 nucleotides matching TRBD2. V lost 4 bases and J lost 5; bases outside the gene matches: 3. The CDR3 sequence is 15 residues long. Germline V lookup: CDR1 MRHNA, CDR2 SNTAGT. The CDR3 reads CASSATSGGHNEQFF. The CDR3 DNA follows: TGTGCCAGCAGTGCTACTAGCGGGGGGCACAATGAGCAGTTCTTC.

This sequence joins TRBV10-2 and TRBJ1-2; no clear D. The length of the CDR3 is 13 residues. Trimming pared 8 bases from V and 7 bases from J, leaving 17 bases between. The germline V gene has CDR1 WSHSY and CDR2 SAAADI. Here the CDR3 DNA reads TGCGCCAGCCCGATCGGGCTAGAGGGTGGCTACACCTTC. Its protein product is CASPIGLEGGYTF.

Remarks on this clone: Within the sample, other DNA sequences also encode this same CDR3. This chain connects TRBV19 to TRBJ2-1, with TRBD2 identical over 9 bases. The CDR3 totals 14 residues. V trimming: 7 bases; J trimming: 4 bases; junction bases outside the gene matches: 5. CDR1 is LNHDA, CDR2 SQIVND, per germline (reference sequence). The CDR3 sequence is CASIAGGPYNEQFF. The CDR3 nucleotides read TGTGCCAGTATTGCGGGAGGGCCTTACAATGAGCAGTTCTTC.

This chain joins TRBV27 and TRBJ1-1, with 8 nucleotides matching TRBD1. V shed 6 bases, J shed 0 bases, and the junction held 9 bases outside the gene matches. Looked up from germline, CDR1 is MNHEY and CDR2 is SMNVEV (reference sequence). This CDR3 has 16 amino acids. The DNA for the CDR3 is TGTGCCAGCAGCCTCCACCGGACAGGGATGAACACTGAAGCTTTCTTT. Protein product: CASSLHRTGMNTEAFF.

V is TRBV7-9 and J is TRBJ1-6; 7 nucleotides agree with TRBD1. The CDR3 sequence is 16 residues long. J was trimmed by 14 bases and V by 6 bases; bases with no gene match: 19. Germline loops: CDR1 SEHNR, CDR2 FQNEAQ (reference sequence). CDR3 in amino acids: CASSRTGGKLDSTLHF. As DNA, the CDR3 is TGTGCCAGCAGTCGGACAGGCGGGAAGCTCGATTCGACCCTCCACTTT.

This rearrangement joins TRBV6-5 to TRBJ2-7; tentative D call: TRBD1 (5 bases). The CDR3 is made up of 13 amino acids. With 5 bases removed from V and 0 bases from J, the gap between germline ends came to 8 bases. Germline V gene data show CDR1 as MNHEY and CDR2 as SVGAGI. CDR3 amino acids: CASSATASYEQYF. The CDR3 DNA is TGTGCCAGCAGTGCGACAGCCTCCTACGAGCAGTACTTC.

The chain is built from TRBV27 and TRBJ1-2; 7 nucleotides line up with TRBD1. The V segment lost 5 bases and the J segment 4 bases; nucleotides outside the gene matches: 10. CDR1 and CDR2 from the germline V gene are MNHEY and SMNVEV (reference sequence). This CDR3 comprises 15 residues. The CDR3 nucleotides read TGTGCCAGCAGTCCTTCCGGGACAGTGCCCTATGGCTACACCTTC. This encodes CASSPSGTVPYGYTF.

Here the CDR3 reads CASSIQSGANVLTF. The CDR3 DNA follows: TGTGCCAGTTCCATACAATCTGGGGCCAACGTCCTGACTTTC. The V gene is TRBV19, the J gene TRBJ2-6, with no clear D. V shed 8 bases and J shed 1 base, with 9 bases lying between them. The CDR3 length is 14 residues. Per germline, CDR1 LNHDA and CDR2 SQIVND (reference sequence).

J is TRBJ2-3 and V is TRBV30; D call uncertain. V dropped 3 bases and J dropped 4 bases, with 8 bases sitting between them. This CDR3 region has 12 residues. Per the germline V gene, CDR1 is GTSNPN and CDR2 is SVGIG (reference sequence). CDR3 DNA sequence: TGTGCCTGGAGAGGTGCACCAGATACGCAGTATTTT. Protein: CAWRGAPDTQYF.